The next 29 T cell receptor beta chains were all read from a single sample in a study of cytomegalovirus exposure and HLA in healthy donors. It was with 60 Vbeta and 13 Jbeta primers that the PCR ran. Generated by immunoSEQ multiplex PCR, the TCRdb table keeps only in-frame clones and is missing some. The sample holds 90,000 to 120,000 clones, roughly 88% seen once. Sequencing input: PBMCs. These TCRs come from a woman between 18 and 29 years old in good health and CMV-seronegative.

V usage is TRBV7-9 and J usage is TRBJ1-1; tentatively, D is TRBD1 (6 bases). This CDR3 contains 15 residues. V gave up 4 bases and J gave up 2 bases, with 14 bases separating them. Germline lookup yields CDR1 SEHNR and CDR2 FQNEAQ (reference sequence). In DNA form, the CDR3 reads TGTGCCAGCAGCTCAGGGGCCAGACGAAACACTGAAGCTTTCTTT. Encoded protein: CASSSGARRNTEAFF.

The chain employs TRBV19 and TRBJ2-5; 9 positions agree with TRBD2. Germline CDR1 LNHDA, CDR2 SQIVND (reference sequence). The CDR3 has 15 amino acids. J was trimmed by 4 bases and V by 8 bases; bases with no gene match: 11. CDR3 in amino acids: CASGSSGSRPETQYF. CDR3 nucleotide sequence: TGTGCCAGTGGGAGTAGCGGGAGCAGGCCAGAGACCCAGTACTTC.

CDR3 coding DNA: TGTGCCAGCAGCCGGAGACTAGCGGGGGGCTACAATGAGCAGTTCTTC. It is translated as CASSRRLAGGYNEQFF. This sequence joins TRBV7-6 and TRBJ2-1; TRBD2 matches at 13 bases. Germline CDR1 and CDR2: SGHVS and FNYEAQ. V trimming: 5 bases; J trimming: 3 bases; junction bases outside the gene matches: 4. The CDR3 is 16 residues long.

The chain employs TRBV6-6 and TRBJ2-1, with TRBD2 matching 7 bases. This CDR3 is 15 amino acids long. Germline V gene sequence: CDR1 MNHNY, CDR2 SVGAGI (reference sequence). Trimming removed 6 bases from V and 6 bases from J; junction bases left unmatched: 11. For the CDR3, the DNA is TGTGCCAGCAGCCCGAAATGGGAGGGGCGCAATGAGCAGTTCTTC. Amino acid sequence: CASSPKWEGRNEQFF.

This clone appeared a single time. The J gene is TRBJ2-2, the V gene TRBV7-2, with D possibly being TRBD2 (5 bases). The V gene lost 1 base and the J gene lost 2 bases, with 14 bases spanning the gap. The germline gives CDR1 SGHTA, CDR2 FQGNSA. This CDR3 has 17 residues. CDR3 sequence reads: CASSLVSDYLNTGELFF. The CDR3 DNA follows: TGTGCCAGCAGCTTAGTTTCCGACTACCTTAACACCGGGGAGCTGTTTTTT.

The V call is TRBV5-4, the J call TRBJ2-3; 7 nucleotides align to TRBD2. CDR3 length: 15 amino acids. J lost 6 bases, V lost 0 bases, and 7 bases had no gene match. Germline V gene sequence: CDR1 SGHNT, CDR2 YYREEE (reference sequence). CDR3 coding DNA: TGTGCCAGCAGCTTGGGGGCGGGGGTAGGGGATACGCAGTATTTT. It yields the protein CASSLGAGVGDTQYF. Based on the CDR3 plus reference TRBV5-4 and TRBJ2-3, the full variable domain is ETGVTQSPTHLIKTRGQQVTLRCSSQSGHNTVSWYQQALGQGPQFIFQYYREEENGRGNFPPRFSGLQFPNYSSELNVNALELDDSALYLCASSLGAGVGDTQYFGPGTRLTVL.

The V and J genes are TRBV6-5 and TRBJ2-7, with 7 bases that match TRBD2. V shed 0 bases and J 4 bases; nucleotides not matched to a gene: 6. Germline assignment: CDR1 MNHEY and CDR2 SVGAGI. CDR3 length: 15 amino acids. The CDR3 protein is CASSYSLAEGYEQYF. CDR3 nucleotide sequence: TGTGCCAGCAGTTACTCTCTAGCGGAGGGGTACGAGCAGTACTTC.

The V and J genes are TRBV7-2 and TRBJ1-5; TRBD1 is a possible D gene (5 bases). This CDR3 is built from 15 residues. The germline V gene encodes CDR1 SGHTA and CDR2 FQGNSA. Trimming stripped 1 base from V and 0 bases from J, with 7 bases between. CDR3 sequence reads: CASSLEGNSNQPQHF. CDR3 DNA sequence: TGTGCCAGCAGCTTAGAGGGGAATAGCAATCAGCCCCAGCATTTT.

The chain carries TRBV7-2 and TRBJ1-6; the D gene is possibly TRBD1 (6 bases). Germline-derived CDR1 and CDR2 are SGHTA and FQGNSA. The ends were cut back, 5 bases at V and 9 bases at J, with 14 bases in the middle. CDR3 length: 14 residues. The CDR3 bases are TGTGCCAGCAGCCTAAACAGGGCCGGTTCACCCCTCCACTTT. Protein product: CASSLNRAGSPLHF.

The rearrangement joins TRBV6-6 to TRBJ2-7; TRBD1 agrees at 8 bases. V dropped 6 bases and J dropped 0; count of bases not matched to a gene: 7. The CDR3 loop spans 15 amino acids. Germline CDR1 reads MNHNY; CDR2 reads SVGAGI (reference sequence). CDR3 loop: CASRFDRGRSYEQYF. The CDR3 DNA follows: TGTGCCAGCAGATTTGACAGGGGCCGCTCCTACGAGCAGTACTTC.

The gene calls are TRBV5-4 and TRBJ2-3; no clear D. The CDR3 has 16 amino acids. Germline V gene sequence: CDR1 SGHNT, CDR2 YYREEE (reference sequence). The ends were cut back, 1 base at V and 5 bases at J, with 17 bases in the middle. The CDR3 protein is CASSLSEVPPLDTQYF. CDR3 nucleotide sequence: TGTGCCAGCAGCTTGTCAGAGGTCCCTCCACTAGATACGCAGTATTTT. The full variable domain, rest sourced from reference TRBV5-4 and TRBJ2-3, is ETGVTQSPTHLIKTRGQQVTLRCSSQSGHNTVSWYQQALGQGPQFIFQYYREEENGRGNFPPRFSGLQFPNYSSELNVNALELDDSALYLCASSLSEVPPLDTQYFGPGTRLTVL.

The V call is TRBV19, the J call TRBJ2-3; 11 bases align to TRBD1. Germline V gene sequence: CDR1 LNHDA, CDR2 SQIVND (reference sequence). The CDR3 is 14 residues long. V dropped 6 bases and J dropped 1; count of bases not matched to a gene: 0. The CDR3: CASRDRGRTDTQYF. CDR3 sequence (DNA): TGTGCCAGTAGGGACAGGGGGCGCACAGATACGCAGTATTTT.

The chain carries TRBV30 and TRBJ1-6; 7 nucleotides line up with TRBD1. The ends lost 4 bases at V and 4 bases at J; junction bases unmatched: 10. Germline V gene sequence: CDR1 GTSNPN, CDR2 SVGIG (reference sequence). This CDR3 is built from 16 residues. The CDR3 loop is CAWNSDRVRYNSPLHF. CDR3 nucleotide sequence: TGTGCCTGGAATTCAGACAGGGTGCGGTATAATTCACCCCTCCACTTT.

The chain uses TRBV27 and TRBJ2-3; 11 positions agree with TRBD1. The trim removed 6 bases at V and 4 bases at J, leaving 9 bases unmatched. This CDR3 contains 16 residues. Per the germline V gene, CDR1 is MNHEY and CDR2 is SMNVEV (reference sequence). The CDR3 loop reads CASSLGTGGVPDTQYF. The CDR3 DNA follows: TGTGCCAGCAGCCTCGGGACAGGGGGGGTCCCAGATACGCAGTATTTT.

This clone was seen a few times. The chain joins TRBV5-6 to TRBJ1-3, with 8 bases that match TRBD1. The germline V gene has CDR1 SGHDT and CDR2 YYEEEE. The CDR3 has 15 amino acids. V dropped 1 base and J dropped 0; count of bases not matched to a gene: 0. The CDR3 protein is CASSLQGASGNTIYF. Written as DNA, the CDR3 is TGTGCCAGCAGCTTGCAGGGGGCCTCTGGAAACACCATATATTTT.

The chain combines TRBV28 with TRBJ2-1; 10 bases agree with TRBD2. The CDR3 length is 14 residues. Per the germline V gene, CDR1 is MDHEN and CDR2 is SYDVKM. The CDR3 DNA reads TGTGCGCACCACGGGACTAGCGACTACAATGAGCAGTTCTTC. Translated, it gives CAHHGTSDYNEQFF.

This clone occurred once. The gene calls are TRBV5-1 and TRBJ2-5; D may be TRBD1 (6 bases). Between the trimmed V and J ends, which lost 5 bases and 0 bases, there was a span of 8 bases. Germline values: CDR1 SGHRS, CDR2 YFSETQ. The CDR3 length is 13 residues. The CDR3 is CASSYRDQETQYF. Here the CDR3 DNA reads TGCGCCAGCAGTTACAGGGACCAAGAGACCCAGTACTTC.

This sequence joins TRBV19 and TRBJ2-3; 10 nucleotides line up with TRBD2. CDR1 and CDR2 from the germline V gene are LNHDA and SQIVND (reference sequence). Trimming removed 6 bases from V and 4 bases from J; junction bases left unmatched: 7. The CDR3 loop spans 15 amino acids. The CDR3 nucleotides read TGTGCCAGTAGATATCTAGCGGGAGCCCCAGATACGCAGTATTTT. Its translation is CASRYLAGAPDTQYF.

The chain recombines TRBV5-4 with TRBJ1-1; D uncertain. V was clipped by 0 bases and J by 2 bases, with 8 bases between them. The germline gives CDR1 SGHNT, CDR2 YYREEE (reference sequence). The CDR3 loop spans 14 amino acids. CDR3 nucleotide sequence: TGTGCCAGCAGCTTGGGGCAGGCCAACACTGAAGCTTTCTTT. Protein product: CASSLGQANTEAFF.

The chain carries TRBV7-9 and TRBJ1-6; 10 bases are shared with TRBD1. Trimming removed 4 bases from V and 13 bases from J; junction bases left unmatched: 7. Per the germline V gene, CDR1 is SEHNR and CDR2 is FQNEAQ (reference sequence). This CDR3 contains 14 residues. The CDR3 nucleotides are TGTGCCAGCAGCTCCCCGGGACAGGGGACGCCCCTCCACTTT. Amino acids: CASSSPGQGTPLHF. Combining the CDR3 with reference TRBV7-9 and TRBJ1-6 gives the whole variable domain DTGVSQNPRHKITKRGQNVTFRCDPISEHNRLYWYRQTLGQGPEFLTYFQNEAQLEKSRLLSDRFSAERPKGSFSTLEIQRTEQGDSAMYLCASSSPGQGTPLHFGNGTRLTVT.

In this sample, this clone turned up a few times. The gene calls are TRBV28 and TRBJ2-1; the D is unclear. The germline CDR1 and CDR2 sequences are MDHEN and SYDVKM. This CDR3 contains 12 residues. V lost 4 bases, J lost 8 bases, and 9 bases lay in between. CDR3 sequence: CASSSIRDEQFF. In nucleotides, the CDR3 is TGTGCCAGCAGTTCGATACGGGATGAGCAGTTCTTC.

The chain has TRBV12-5 and TRBJ2-3; tentative D call: TRBD2 (6 bases). The CDR3 spans 17 residues. The V gene lost 2 bases and the J gene lost 2 bases, with 17 bases spanning the gap. CDR1 and CDR2 (germline): LGHNT, FRNRAP. The CDR3 here is CASGLPSRRAYTDTQYF. Written as DNA, the CDR3 is TGTGCTAGTGGTTTGCCCTCGCGGAGGGCGTACACAGATACGCAGTATTTT.

The chain employs TRBV6-5 and TRBJ2-3; perhaps TRBD2 as D (5 bases). Germline lookup yields CDR1 MNHEY and CDR2 SVGAGI. The CDR3 loop spans 13 amino acids. The V gene lost 0 bases and the J gene lost 9 bases, with 10 bases spanning the gap. The CDR3 coding sequence is TGTGCCAGCAGTTACTCGTCAATAGCGACGCAGTATTTT. It encodes CASSYSSIATQYF.

The V and J genes are TRBV19 and TRBJ1-2; 8 bases are a match to TRBD1. The CDR3 contains 15 residues. J lost 6 bases, V lost 7 bases, and 13 bases had no gene match. Germline V lookup: CDR1 LNHDA, CDR2 SQIVND (reference sequence). Written as DNA, the CDR3 is TGTGCCAGTAATACGGGACAGGCGTTGGCGGATGGCTACACCTTC. As protein: CASNTGQALADGYTF.

In its sample, this clone was seen once. The chain combines TRBV30 with TRBJ2-7; 11 bases are shared with TRBD2. Germline CDR1 and CDR2: GTSNPN and SVGIG (reference sequence). CDR3 length: 14 residues. Trimming removed 2 bases from V and 4 bases from J; junction bases left unmatched: 4. The CDR3: CAWSRLAGGYEQYF. The CDR3 DNA is TGTGCCTGGAGTCGTCTAGCGGGGGGTTACGAGCAGTACTTC.

This chain connects TRBV28 to TRBJ2-7; D gene ambiguous. Looked up from germline, CDR1 is MDHEN and CDR2 is SYDVKM. Trimming took 7 bases from V and 3 from J, leaving 13 bases between them. There are 13 residues in the CDR3. The CDR3 nucleotides read TGTGCCAGCACCCGACAAGCAGTCTACGAGCAGTACTTC. Protein sequence: CASTRQAVYEQYF.

The chain couples TRBV30 to TRBJ1-2, with D possibly being TRBD1 (6 bases). This CDR3 has 14 residues. V lost 4 bases and J 2 bases, leaving 14 bases between the germline ends. Germline CDR1 reads GTSNPN; CDR2 reads SVGIG (reference sequence). The chain's CDR3 is CAWKVMDRNYGYTF. Written as DNA, the CDR3 is TGTGCCTGGAAGGTTATGGACAGAAACTATGGCTACACCTTC.

The gene calls are TRBV6-1 and TRBJ1-1; 9 bases line up with TRBD1. The CDR3 contains 15 residues. Trimming cost V 2 bases and J 2 bases; bases outside gene matches: 3. Germline CDR1 MNHNS, CDR2 SASEGT. The CDR3 loop reads CASSERTGVNTEAFF. The CDR3 DNA sequence: TGTGCCAGCAGTGAAAGGACAGGGGTCAACACTGAAGCTTTCTTT.

The CDR3 region is CASSQGGLLARRVYLSETQYF. The CDR3, as DNA: TGTGCCAGCAGCCAAGGGGGTTTACTAGCGAGGAGGGTATATCTCTCAGAGACCCAGTACTTC. The rearrangement links TRBV14 to TRBJ2-5, with 7 bases identical to TRBD2. The germline V gene has CDR1 SGHDN and CDR2 FVKESK. Unmatched junction bases numbered 24, after V lost 1 base and J lost 4 bases. The CDR3 covers 21 residues.